The clone carrying this TCR beta chain was seen once. Data came from immunoSEQ multiplex PCR; TCRdb stores just in-frame clones and leaves some out. The sample has about 650,000 clones; 95% to 96% are singletons. The sample comes from a study of shared clonotypes between healthy human individuals. Terminally differentiated effector memory CD45RA+ cells were left out of the naive CD8 fraction, which was CD45RO-negative and positively selected for CCR7. The CDR3 spans 15 residues. With V trimmed by 3 bases and J by 3 bases, 5 bases remained unmatched. Per germline, CDR1 SGDLS and CDR2 YYNGEE. The receptor was isolated from a woman under 40 in good health. The material sequenced was naive CD8+ T cells sorted from blood. The V call is TRBV9, the J call TRBJ2-1; 8 bases fit TRBD2. CDR3 sequence: CASSEGLGVYNEQFF. The CDR3 coding sequence is TGTGCCAGCAGCGAGGGACTAGGGGTCTACAATGAGCAGTTCTTC.